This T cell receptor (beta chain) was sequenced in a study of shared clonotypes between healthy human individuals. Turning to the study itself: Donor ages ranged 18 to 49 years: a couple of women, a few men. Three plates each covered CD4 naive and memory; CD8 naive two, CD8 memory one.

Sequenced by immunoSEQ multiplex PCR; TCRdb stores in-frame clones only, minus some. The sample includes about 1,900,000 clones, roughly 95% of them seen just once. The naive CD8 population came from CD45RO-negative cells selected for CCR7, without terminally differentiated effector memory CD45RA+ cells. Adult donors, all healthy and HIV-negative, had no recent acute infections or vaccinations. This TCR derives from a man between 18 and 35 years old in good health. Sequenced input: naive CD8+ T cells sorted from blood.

The CDR3: CASSVGGGSDYGYTF. CDR3 bases: TGTGCCAGCAGCGTAGGGGGAGGGAGCGACTATGGCTACACCTTC. V is TRBV9 and J is TRBJ1-2; no clear D. From germline, CDR1 is SGDLS and CDR2 YYNGEE. This CDR3 contains 15 residues. Between the trimmed V and J ends, which lost 0 bases and 3 bases, there was a span of 12 bases.